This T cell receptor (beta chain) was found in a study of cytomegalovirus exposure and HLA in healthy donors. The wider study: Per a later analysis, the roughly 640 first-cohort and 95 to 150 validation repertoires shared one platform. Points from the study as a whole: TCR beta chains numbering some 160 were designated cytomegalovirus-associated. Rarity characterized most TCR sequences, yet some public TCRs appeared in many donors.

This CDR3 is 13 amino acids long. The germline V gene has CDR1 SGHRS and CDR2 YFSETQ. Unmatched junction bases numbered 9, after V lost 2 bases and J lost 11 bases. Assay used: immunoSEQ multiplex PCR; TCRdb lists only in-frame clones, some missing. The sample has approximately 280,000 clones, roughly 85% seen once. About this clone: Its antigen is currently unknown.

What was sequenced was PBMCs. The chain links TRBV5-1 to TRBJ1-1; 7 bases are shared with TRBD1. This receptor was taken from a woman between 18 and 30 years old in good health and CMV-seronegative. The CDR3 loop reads CASSFLRQGEAFF. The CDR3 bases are TGCGCCAGCAGCTTCCTGCGACAGGGTGAGGCTTTCTTT.